Given below is one TCR beta chain in context. Antigen specificity is unknown. This sample stems from a study of T cell responses to AZD1222 COVID-19 vaccine. Findings and limits, study-wide: Unmutated variant regions reportedly attract nearly half of all spike-specific TCRs.

Profiled with immunoSEQ multiplex PCR; TCRdb holds only in-frame clones, not every one. The profile shows 120,000 to 150,000 clones, 92% of them singletons. This sample comprised peripheral blood, obtained 28 days after the second AZD1222 dose. This clonotype was obtained from an adult who received the AZD1222 COVID-19 vaccine.

In DNA, the CDR3 is TGTGCCAGCAGCCAGTCGGGTAGCAATCAGCCCCAGCATTTT. Translated, it gives CASSQSGSNQPQHF. The chain joins TRBV6-2 or TRBV6-3 to TRBJ1-5; no firm D call. The germline V gene encodes CDR1 MNHEY and CDR2 SVGEGT. The ends were cut back, 6 bases at V and 0 bases at J, with 9 bases in the middle. The CDR3 loop spans 14 amino acids.